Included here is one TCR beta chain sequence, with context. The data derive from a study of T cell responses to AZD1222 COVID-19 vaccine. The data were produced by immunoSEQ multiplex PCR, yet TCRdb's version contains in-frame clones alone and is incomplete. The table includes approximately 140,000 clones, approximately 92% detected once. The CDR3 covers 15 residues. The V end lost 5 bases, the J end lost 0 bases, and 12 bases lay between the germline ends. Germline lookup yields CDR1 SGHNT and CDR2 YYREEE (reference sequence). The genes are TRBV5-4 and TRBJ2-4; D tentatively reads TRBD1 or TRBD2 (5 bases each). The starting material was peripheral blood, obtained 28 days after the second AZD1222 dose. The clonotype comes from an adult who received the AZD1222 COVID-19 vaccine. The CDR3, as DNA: TGTGCCAGCAGGATGTGGGGACCAGCCAAAAACATTCAGTACTTC. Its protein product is CASRMWGPAKNIQYF.